This TCR beta chain was recorded in a study of response to subunit inactivated influenza vaccine. Study results and caveats: Seasonal influenza vaccination, on each occasion, was suggested by the authors to recruit few new T cells.

TCRdb ran MiXCR on the RT-PCR reads and lists one entry per CDR3 protein. The data show 400,000 to 550,000 distinct CDR3 sequences, approximately 24% seen once. The sample holds many counts of this clonotype. Its antigen is not identified. CDR3 length: 13 amino acids. Trimming cost V 4 bases and J 10 bases; bases outside gene matches: 7. This chain uses TRBV12-3 or TRBV12-4 with TRBJ2-1, with 7 bases that match TRBD1. Sample: CD4+ T cells sorted from PBMCs, taken roughly 5 days after vaccination. The TCR originated in a man aged 50 to 60 who received an inactivated influenza vaccine. This chain's CDR3 is CASSWNRGTEQFF. The DNA of the CDR3 is TGTGCCAGCAGTTGGAACAGGGGAACAGAGCAGTTCTTC.